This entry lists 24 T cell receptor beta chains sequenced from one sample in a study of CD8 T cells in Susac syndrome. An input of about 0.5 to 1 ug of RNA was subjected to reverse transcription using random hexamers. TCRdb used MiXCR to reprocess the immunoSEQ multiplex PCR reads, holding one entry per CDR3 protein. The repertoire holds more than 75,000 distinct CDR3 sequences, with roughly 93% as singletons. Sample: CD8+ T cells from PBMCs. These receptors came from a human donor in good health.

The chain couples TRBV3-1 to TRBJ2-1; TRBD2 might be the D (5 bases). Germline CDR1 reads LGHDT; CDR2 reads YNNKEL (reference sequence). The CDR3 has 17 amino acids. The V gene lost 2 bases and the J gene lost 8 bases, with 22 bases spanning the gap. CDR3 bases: TGTGCCAGCAGCCAAAAACACGGTCTAGCTAGTGGAGATGAGCAGTTCTTC. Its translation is CASSQKHGLASGDEQFF.

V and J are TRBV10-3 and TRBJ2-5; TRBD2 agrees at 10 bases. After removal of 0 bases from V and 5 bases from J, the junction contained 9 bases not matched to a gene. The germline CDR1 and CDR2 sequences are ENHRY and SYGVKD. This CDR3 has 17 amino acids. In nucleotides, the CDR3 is TGTGCCATCAGTGAGTCTGGACTAGCGGTCCGGCCCGAGACCCAGTACTTC. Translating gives CAISESGLAVRPETQYF.

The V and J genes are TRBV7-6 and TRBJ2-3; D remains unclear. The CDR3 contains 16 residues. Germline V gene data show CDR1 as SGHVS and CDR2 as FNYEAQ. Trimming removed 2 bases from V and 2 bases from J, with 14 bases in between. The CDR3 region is CASSLKDSDITDTQYF. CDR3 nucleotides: TGTGCCAGCAGCTTAAAGGATTCAGATATCACAGATACGCAGTATTTT.

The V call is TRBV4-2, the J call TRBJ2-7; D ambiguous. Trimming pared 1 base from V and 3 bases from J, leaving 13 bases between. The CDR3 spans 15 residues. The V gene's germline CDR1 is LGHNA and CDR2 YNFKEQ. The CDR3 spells CASSQAFPPLYEQYF. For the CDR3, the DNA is TGTGCCAGCAGCCAAGCTTTCCCACCCCTCTACGAGCAGTACTTC.

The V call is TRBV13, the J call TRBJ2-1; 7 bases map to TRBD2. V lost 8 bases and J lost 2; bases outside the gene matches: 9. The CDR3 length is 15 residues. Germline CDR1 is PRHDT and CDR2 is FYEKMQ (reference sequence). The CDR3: CASSSTRGTYNEQFF. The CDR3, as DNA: TGTGCCAGCTCTAGCACGCGGGGGACCTACAATGAGCAGTTCTTC.

This CDR3 reads CSLVDGTDTQYF. In DNA form, the CDR3 reads TGCAGCCTGGTGGACGGCACAGATACGCAGTATTTT. The chain couples TRBV29-1 to TRBJ2-3; D not resolved. CDR1 and CDR2 (germline): SQVTM, ANQGSEA. This CDR3 has 12 residues. Trimming took 8 bases from V and 1 from J, leaving 10 bases between them.

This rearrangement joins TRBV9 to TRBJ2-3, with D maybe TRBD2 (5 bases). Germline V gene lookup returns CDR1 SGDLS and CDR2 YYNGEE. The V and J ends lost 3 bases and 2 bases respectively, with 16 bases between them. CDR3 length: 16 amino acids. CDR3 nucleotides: TGTGCCAGCAGCGGACCGGGAACAGAATACACAGATACGCAGTATTTT. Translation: CASSGPGTEYTDTQYF.

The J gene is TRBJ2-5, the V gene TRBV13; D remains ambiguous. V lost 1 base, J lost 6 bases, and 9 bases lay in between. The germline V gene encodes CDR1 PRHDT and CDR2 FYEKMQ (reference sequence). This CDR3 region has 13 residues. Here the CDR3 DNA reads TGTGCCAGCAGCTTAGAGGACCGTAAGACCCAGTACTTC. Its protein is CASSLEDRKTQYF.

CDR3 region: CSASKGGDTQYF. The CDR3, as DNA: TGCAGTGCTAGTAAAGGGGGAGATACGCAGTATTTT. The V and J genes are TRBV20-1 and TRBJ2-3, with D maybe TRBD1 (6 bases). Per germline, CDR1 DFQATT and CDR2 SNEGSKA (reference sequence). The CDR3 is 12 residues long. The V end was cut by 3 bases, the J end by 5 bases, with 9 bases between.

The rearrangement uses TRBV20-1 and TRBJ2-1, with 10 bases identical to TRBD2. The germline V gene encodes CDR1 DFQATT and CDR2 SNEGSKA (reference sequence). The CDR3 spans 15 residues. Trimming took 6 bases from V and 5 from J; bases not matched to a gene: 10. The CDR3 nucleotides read TGCAGTGCGAAAGAGCTAGCGGGGGTCGACAATGAGCAGTTCTTC. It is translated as CSAKELAGVDNEQFF.

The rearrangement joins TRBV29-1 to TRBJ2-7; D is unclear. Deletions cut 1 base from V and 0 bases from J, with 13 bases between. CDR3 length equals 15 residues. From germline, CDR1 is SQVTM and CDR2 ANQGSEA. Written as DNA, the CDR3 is TGCAGCGTTGAAGTGGCCTCTCGAGGCTCCTACGAGCAGTACTTC. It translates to CSVEVASRGSYEQYF.

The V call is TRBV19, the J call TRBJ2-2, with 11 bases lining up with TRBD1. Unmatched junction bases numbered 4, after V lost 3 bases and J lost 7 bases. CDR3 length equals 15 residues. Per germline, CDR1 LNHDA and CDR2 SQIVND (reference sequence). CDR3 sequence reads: CASSIGQGADGELFF. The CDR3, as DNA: TGTGCCAGTAGTATTGGACAGGGGGCCGACGGGGAGCTGTTTTTT.

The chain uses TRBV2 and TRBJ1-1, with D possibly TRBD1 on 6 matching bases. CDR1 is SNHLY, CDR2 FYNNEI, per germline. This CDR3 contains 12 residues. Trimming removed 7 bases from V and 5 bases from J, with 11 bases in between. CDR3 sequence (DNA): TGTGCCAGCACCCCAGGGGAAACTGAAGCTTTCTTT. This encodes CASTPGETEAFF. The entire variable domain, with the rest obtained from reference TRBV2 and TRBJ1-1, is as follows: EPEVTQTPSHQVTQMGQEVILRCVPISNHLYFYWYRQILGQKVEFLVSFYNNEISEKSEIFDDQFSVERPDGSNFTLKIRSTKLEDSAMYFCASTPGETEAFFGQGTRLTVV.

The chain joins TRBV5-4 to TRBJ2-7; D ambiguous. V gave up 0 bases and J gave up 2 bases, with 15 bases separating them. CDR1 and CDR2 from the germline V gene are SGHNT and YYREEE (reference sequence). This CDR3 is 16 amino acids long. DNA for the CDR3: TGTGCCAGCAGCTTGGCCGGGCAGTCCCCCACCTACGAGCAGTACTTC. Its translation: CASSLAGQSPTYEQYF. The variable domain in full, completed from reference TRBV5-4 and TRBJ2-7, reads ETGVTQSPTHLIKTRGQQVTLRCSSQSGHNTVSWYQQALGQGPQFIFQYYREEENGRGNFPPRFSGLQFPNYSSELNVNALELDDSALYLCASSLAGQSPTYEQYFGPGTRLTVT.

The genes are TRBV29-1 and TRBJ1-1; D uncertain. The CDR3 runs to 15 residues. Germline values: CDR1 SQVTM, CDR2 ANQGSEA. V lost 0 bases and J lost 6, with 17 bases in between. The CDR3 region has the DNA TGCAGCGTTGAAGACCTCTTTACAGTCTATCCTGAAGCTTTCTTT. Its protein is CSVEDLFTVYPEAFF.

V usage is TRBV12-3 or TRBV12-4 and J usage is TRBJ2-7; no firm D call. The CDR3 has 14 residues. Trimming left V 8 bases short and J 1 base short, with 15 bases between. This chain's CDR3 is CASSWVAESYEQYF. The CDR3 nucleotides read TGTGCCAGCTCCTGGGTGGCAGAGTCCTACGAGCAGTACTTC.

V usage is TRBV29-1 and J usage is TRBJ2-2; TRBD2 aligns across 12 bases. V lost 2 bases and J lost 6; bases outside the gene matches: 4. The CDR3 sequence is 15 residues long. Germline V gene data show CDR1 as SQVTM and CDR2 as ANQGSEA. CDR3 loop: CSVESSGGAPGELFF. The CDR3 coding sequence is TGCAGCGTTGAATCTAGCGGGGGGGCCCCCGGGGAGCTGTTTTTT.

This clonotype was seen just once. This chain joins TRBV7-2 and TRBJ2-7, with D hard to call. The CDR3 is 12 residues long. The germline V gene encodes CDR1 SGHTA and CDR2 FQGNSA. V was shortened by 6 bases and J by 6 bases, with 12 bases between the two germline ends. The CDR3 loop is CASRWTLGEQYF. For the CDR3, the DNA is TGTGCCAGCAGATGGACCCTAGGCGAGCAGTACTTC.

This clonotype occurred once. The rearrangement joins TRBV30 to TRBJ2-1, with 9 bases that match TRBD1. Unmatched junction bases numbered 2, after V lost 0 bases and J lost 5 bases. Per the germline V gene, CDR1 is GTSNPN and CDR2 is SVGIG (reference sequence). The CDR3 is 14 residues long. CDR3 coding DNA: TGTGCCTGGAGTGTATGGACAGGGGACAATGAGCAGTTCTTC. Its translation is CAWSVWTGDNEQFF. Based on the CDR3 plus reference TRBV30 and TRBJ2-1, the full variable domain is SQTIHQWPATLVQPVGSPLSLECTVEGTSNPNLYWYRQAAGRGLQLLFYSVGIGQISSEVPQNLSASRPQDRQFILSSKKLLLSDSGFYLCAWSVWTGDNEQFFGPGTRLTVL.

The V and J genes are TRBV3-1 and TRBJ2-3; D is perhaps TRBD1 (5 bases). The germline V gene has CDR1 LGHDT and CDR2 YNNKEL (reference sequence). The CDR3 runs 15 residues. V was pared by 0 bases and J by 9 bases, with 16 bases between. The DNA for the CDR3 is TGTGCCAGCAGCCAAGAGATTGGTTCAGGGCCCACGCAGTATTTT. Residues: CASSQEIGSGPTQYF.

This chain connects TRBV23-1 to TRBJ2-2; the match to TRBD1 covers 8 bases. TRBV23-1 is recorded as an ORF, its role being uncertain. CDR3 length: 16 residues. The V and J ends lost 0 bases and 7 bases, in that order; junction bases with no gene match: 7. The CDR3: CASSQSLGQGDGELFF. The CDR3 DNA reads TGCGCCAGCAGTCAATCGCTAGGACAGGGCGACGGGGAGCTGTTTTTT.

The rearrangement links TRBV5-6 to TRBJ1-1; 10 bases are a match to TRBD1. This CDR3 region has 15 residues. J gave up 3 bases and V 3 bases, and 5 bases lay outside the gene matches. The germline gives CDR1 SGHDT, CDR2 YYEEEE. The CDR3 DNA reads TGTGCCAGCAGCTCGACAGGGGGCGGACACACTGAAGCTTTCTTT. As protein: CASSSTGGGHTEAFF.

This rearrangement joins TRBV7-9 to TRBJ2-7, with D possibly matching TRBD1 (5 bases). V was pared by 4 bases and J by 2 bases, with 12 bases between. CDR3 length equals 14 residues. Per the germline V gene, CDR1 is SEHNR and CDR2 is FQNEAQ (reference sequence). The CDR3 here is CASSSPTDPYEQYF. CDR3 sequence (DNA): TGTGCCAGCAGCTCCCCGACAGATCCCTACGAGCAGTACTTC.

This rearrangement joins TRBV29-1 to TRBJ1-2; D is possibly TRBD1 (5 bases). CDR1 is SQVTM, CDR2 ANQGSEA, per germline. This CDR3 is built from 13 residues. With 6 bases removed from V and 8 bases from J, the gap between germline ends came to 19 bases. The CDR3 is CSVAPSMGEGYTF. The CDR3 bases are TGCAGCGTCGCCCCCAGCATGGGGGAAGGCTACACCTTC.